This T cell receptor beta chain appears in the sequencing data of a study of blood T cell repertoires in COVID-19. Study details: T cells, B-cell-depleted T cells, or PBMCs provided the cDNA or gDNA that served as material.

Germline CDR1 MDHEN, CDR2 SYDVKM. The V gene lost 5 bases and the J gene lost 7 bases, with 9 bases spanning the gap. This CDR3 is built from 12 residues. Data came from immunoSEQ multiplex PCR; TCRdb stores just in-frame clones and leaves some out. This table has hundreds of thousands of clones, 90% appearing once. This clone was found once. What was sequenced was PBMCs or T cells enriched from blood (not recorded which). The chain carries TRBV28 and TRBJ1-3; no reliable D call. This TCR derives from a woman aged 18 to 35 with acute COVID-19. The CDR3 DNA reads as TGTGCCAGCAGTCCCTATCTTAACACCATATATTTT. This codes for CASSPYLNTIYF.